This T cell receptor beta chain was profiled in a study of T cell repertoires in cytomegalovirus infection. In the study overall: Public TCR beta signatures provided an indication of both CMV infection and a matching HLA type.

This clonotype came up a few times. TCRdb re-called the reads through MiXCR, storing one row per CDR3 protein. The sample has some 600,000 distinct CDR3 sequences, more than 20% seen once. The TCR originated in a human donor in good health (CMV status not recorded). Some clones in this sample may be carry-over from other donors' samples. The sample taken for sequencing was CD8+ T cells from PBMCs.

CDR3 sequence reads: CASSTSGTENEKLFF. In nucleotides, the CDR3 is TGTGCCAGCAGCACCTCCGGGACAGAGAATGAAAAACTGTTTTTT. The rearrangement uses TRBV5-6 and TRBJ1-4; 7 bases align to TRBD1. The V and J ends lost 4 bases and 5 bases, in that order; junction bases with no gene match: 8. The CDR3 covers 15 residues. Germline V gives CDR1 SGHDT, CDR2 YYEEEE.